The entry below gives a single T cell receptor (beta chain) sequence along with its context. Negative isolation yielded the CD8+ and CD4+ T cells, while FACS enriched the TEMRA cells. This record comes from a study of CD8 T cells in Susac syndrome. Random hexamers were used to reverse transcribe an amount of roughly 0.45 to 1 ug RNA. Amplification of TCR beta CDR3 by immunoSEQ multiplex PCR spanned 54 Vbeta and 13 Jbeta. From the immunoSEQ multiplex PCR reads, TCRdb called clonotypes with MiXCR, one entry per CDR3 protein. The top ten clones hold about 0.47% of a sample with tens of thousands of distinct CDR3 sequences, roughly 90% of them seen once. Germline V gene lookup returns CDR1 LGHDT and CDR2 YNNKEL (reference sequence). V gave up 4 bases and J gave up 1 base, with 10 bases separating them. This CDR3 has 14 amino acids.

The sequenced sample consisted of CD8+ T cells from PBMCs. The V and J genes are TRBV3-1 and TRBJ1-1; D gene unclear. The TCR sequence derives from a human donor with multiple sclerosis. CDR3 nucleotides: TGTGCCAGCAGCCCAGGCCCAGCGAACACTGAAGCTTTCTTT. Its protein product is CASSPGPANTEAFF.